Below are 32 T cell receptor beta chains sequenced from a single sample in a study of naive and memory T cell subsets. The beta constant-region primer was an equimolar mix of two oligonucleotides covering TRBC1 and TRBC2. The ligated cDNA underwent four PCR rounds using SP2 and nested alpha and beta constant-region primers. TCRdb itself ran the UMI-ligation and nested PCR reads through MiXCR, one entry per CDR3 protein. The table includes over 20,000 distinct CDR3 sequences, roughly 9.6% detected once. The sample was central memory CD8+ T cells from blood. The origin of the receptors is a human donor in good health.

A remark on this clonotype: This may come from a read error, since a much larger clone is one base off. This chain connects TRBV28 to TRBJ2-7, with D possibly matching TRBD2 (5 bases). Germline CDR1 is MDHEN and CDR2 is SYDVKM. The CDR3 loop spans 19 amino acids. The CDR3 region is CASSTSTTAFLSSSYEQNF. The CDR3 coding sequence is TGTGCCAGCAGTACCTCGACTACTGCCTTCCTGTCAAGCTCCTACGAGCAGAACTTC.

This clonotype was seen repeatedly, ten times or more. V is TRBV28 and J is TRBJ1-3; D remains unclear. Germline CDR1 reads MDHEN; CDR2 reads SYDVKM. The CDR3 consists of 14 residues. V gave up 5 bases and J gave up 7 bases, with 15 bases separating them. CDR3 nucleotides: TGTGCCAGCAGTCCAAGGTCCGTGCGGAACACCATATATTTT. As protein: CASSPRSVRNTIYF.

This clonotype was counted at least ten times. The rearrangement uses TRBV7-2 and TRBJ2-7, with TRBD2 matching over 10 bases. CDR3 length: 14 residues. V lost 4 bases and J lost 3; bases outside the gene matches: 3. Germline CDR1 SGHTA, CDR2 FQGNSA. The CDR3: CASSSSSGSYEQYF. In nucleotides, the CDR3 is TGTGCCAGCAGCTCCTCTAGCGGGAGCTACGAGCAGTACTTC.

Ten or more counts support this clonotype. The CDR3 DNA sequence: TGCAGTGCGTCGACTAGCGTGGGCTACGAGCAGTACTTC. Encoded protein: CSASTSVGYEQYF. The J gene is TRBJ2-7, the V gene TRBV20-1; 8 bases match TRBD2. Germline assignment: CDR1 DFQATT and CDR2 SNEGSKA (reference sequence). The length of the CDR3 is 13 residues. J gave up 3 bases and V 6 bases, and 7 bases lay outside the gene matches.

V usage is TRBV28 and J usage is TRBJ2-5; TRBD2 matches 8 bases. V dropped 8 bases and J dropped 5; count of bases not matched to a gene: 16. The CDR3 covers 16 residues. CDR1 is MDHEN, CDR2 SYDVKM, per germline. This CDR3 reads CASQSLVAGGAETQYF. The CDR3 region has the DNA TGTGCCAGCCAGAGTCTTGTGGCGGGAGGCGCCGAGACCCAGTACTTC.

This clonotype occurred a few times. The rearrangement uses TRBV4-1 and TRBJ2-1; TRBD1 matches at 11 bases. The germline V gene encodes CDR1 MGHRA and CDR2 YSYEKL. J was trimmed by 6 bases and V by 5 bases; bases with no gene match: 6. The CDR3 is 15 amino acids. In nucleotides, the CDR3 is TGCGCCAGCAGCTTCGGACAGGGGGCTGGCAATGAGCAGTTCTTC. Translating it yields CASSFGQGAGNEQFF.

This CDR3 reads CASSPTWAEQFF. The CDR3 coding sequence is TGTGCCAGCAGCCCAACATGGGCTGAGCAGTTCTTC. The V call is TRBV11-2, the J call TRBJ2-1; D is unclear. Trimming stripped 5 bases from V and 9 bases from J, with 11 bases between. CDR3 length equals 12 residues. Germline assignment: CDR1 SGHAT and CDR2 FQNNGV.

This clonotype appeared a few times. The CDR3 DNA reads TGTGCCAGCAGCCAAGATCACACTAGCGGGAGGTACGCCTACAATGAGCAGTTCTTC. The encoded protein is CASSQDHTSGRYAYNEQFF. The chain employs TRBV3-1 and TRBJ2-1, with 12 bases that match TRBD2. Unmatched junction bases numbered 8, after V lost 0 bases and J lost 2 bases. CDR1 is LGHDT and CDR2 is YNNKEL in the germline V gene (reference sequence). The CDR3 spans 19 residues.

In this sample, this clonotype turned up many times. The gene calls are TRBV2 and TRBJ1-1; TRBD1 agrees at 7 bases. The length of the CDR3 is 14 residues. CDR1 SNHLY and CDR2 FYNNEI come from the germline V gene. V dropped 9 bases and J dropped 0; count of bases not matched to a gene: 7. The CDR3 bases are TGTGCCAGTTGGATGGGACAGATGAACACTGAAGCTTTCTTT. Translating gives CASWMGQMNTEAFF.

This clonotype qualifies as medium-sized. The chain combines TRBV6-2 or TRBV6-3 with TRBJ2-5; the D is unclear. This CDR3 contains 14 residues. Trimming removed 7 bases at V and 6 bases at J, with 18 bases between. Germline CDR1 and CDR2: MNHEY and SVGEGT. The CDR3 DNA reads as TGTGCCAGCACAAAACACCAAACTGAGAAGACCCAGTACTTC. Encoded protein: CASTKHQTEKTQYF.

The chain combines TRBV27 with TRBJ2-4; D is perhaps TRBD1 (6 bases). Trimming shortened V by 5 bases and J by 6 bases, and 14 bases separated the two germline ends. Germline CDR1 MNHEY, CDR2 SMNVEV (reference sequence). This CDR3 comprises 14 residues. The CDR3 DNA follows: TGTGCCAGCAGTCTAGGACAGCGCCCAAACATTCAGTACTTC. Translation: CASSLGQRPNIQYF.

Only one count was recorded for this clonotype. Since a much larger clone is just one base distant, this may be a read error. Given the absence of the conserved phenylalanine or tryptophan at the CDR3 end, a read error is likely. This chain joins TRBV5-6 and TRBJ2-7; no reliable D call. V was pared by 0 bases and J by 5 bases, with 3 bases between. CDR3 length equals 11 residues. Germline V gives CDR1 SGHDT, CDR2 YYEEEE. The CDR3 bases are TGTGCCAGCAGCTTGGTGAACGAGCAGTACTTA. Translated: CASSLVNEQYL.

This clonotype was seen at least ten times. The V gene is TRBV7-6, the J gene TRBJ2-1, with 9 nucleotides matching TRBD2. CDR1 and CDR2 (germline): SGHVS, FNYEAQ. This CDR3 region has 16 residues. V shed 4 bases, J shed 8 bases, and the junction held 12 bases outside the gene matches. Written as DNA, the CDR3 is TGTGCCAGCAGCTCGGGGAGTGGGACTAGCTTCGATGAGCAGTTCTTC. Encoded protein: CASSSGSGTSFDEQFF.

This clonotype occurred many times. V and J are TRBV30 and TRBJ2-4, with 7 bases fitting TRBD2. Germline values: CDR1 GTSNPN, CDR2 SVGIG (reference sequence). CDR3 length: 16 amino acids. Germline trimming cut 7 bases from V and 0 bases from J; bases unmatched to any gene: 12. DNA for the CDR3: TGTGCCTTACGGGGGGTAGCGGGTACAGCCAAAAACATTCAGTACTTC. Amino acid sequence: CALRGVAGTAKNIQYF.

In this sample, this clonotype turned up a few times. The chain links TRBV6-6 to TRBJ2-1; 7 bases map to TRBD1. The CDR3 contains 15 residues. Unmatched junction bases numbered 11, after V lost 6 bases and J lost 6 bases. Looked up from germline, CDR1 is MNHNY and CDR2 is SVGAGI (reference sequence). CDR3 nucleotides: TGTGCCAGCAGCTACGGACAGGAGGTATTCAATGAGCAGTTCTTC. The encoded protein is CASSYGQEVFNEQFF.

Concerning this clonotype: This is likely a read error, given that the CDR3 carries no conserved phenylalanine or tryptophan at its end. V usage is TRBV29-1 and J usage is TRBJ2-5; the match to TRBD1 covers 8 bases. The CDR3 sequence is 13 residues long. Germline trimming cut 3 bases from V and 5 bases from J; bases unmatched to any gene: 5. From germline, CDR1 is SQVTM and CDR2 ANQGSEA. DNA for the CDR3: TGCAGCGTTGATCCAGGGGGCAGGGAGACCCAGTACTTA. Its translation is CSVDPGGRETQYL.

This clonotype was seen ten or more times. This chain connects TRBV6-5 to TRBJ2-5; the D gene is possibly TRBD1 (6 bases). The CDR3 is made up of 14 amino acids. V lost 5 bases and J lost 5, with 15 bases in between. Per the germline V gene, CDR1 is MNHEY and CDR2 is SVGAGI. CDR3 loop: CASSRGGRGETQYF. CDR3 in DNA: TGTGCCAGCAGTAGGGGCGGCAGGGGTGAGACCCAGTACTTC.

This clonotype was detected a few times. The chain links TRBV3-1 to TRBJ2-1; TRBD1 might be the D (6 bases). In germline, CDR1 is LGHDT, CDR2 YNNKEL (reference sequence). This CDR3 has 15 amino acids. V was pared by 0 bases and J by 4 bases, with 10 bases between. CDR3: CASSQDTGIYNEQFF. CDR3 nucleotides: TGTGCCAGCAGCCAAGATACAGGGATTTACAATGAGCAGTTCTTC.

This clonotype appeared a few times. The chain has TRBV27 and TRBJ2-1; possibly TRBD1 for D (5 bases). The CDR3 runs 18 residues. Germline V gene data show CDR1 as MNHEY and CDR2 as SMNVEV (reference sequence). Trimming stripped 4 bases from V and 0 bases from J, with 19 bases between. CDR3 loop: CASSSLPFRGLSYNEQFF. The DNA of the CDR3 is TGTGCCAGCAGTTCCCTCCCCTTTAGGGGTCTCTCCTACAATGAGCAGTTCTTC.

The chain is built from TRBV5-1 and TRBJ2-7; perhaps TRBD1 as D (6 bases). The CDR3 contains 15 residues. CDR1 SGHRS and CDR2 YFSETQ come from the germline V gene. The ends were cut back, 2 bases at V and 3 bases at J, with 15 bases in the middle. This CDR3 reads CASSFSGQDYYEQYF. As DNA, the CDR3 is TGCGCCAGCAGCTTCTCGGGACAAGATTACTACGAGCAGTACTTC.

This clonotype has only a few counts. The chain employs TRBV3-1 and TRBJ2-7; unclear D gene. This CDR3 spans 11 amino acids. The germline V and J ends were trimmed by 5 bases and 7 bases, with 9 bases remaining between them. Per the germline V gene, CDR1 is LGHDT and CDR2 is YNNKEL (reference sequence). The CDR3 spells CASSTRREQYF. The CDR3 DNA is TGTGCCAGCAGCACCCGCCGGGAGCAGTACTTC.

The gene calls are TRBV6-1 and TRBJ2-7, with 10 nucleotides matching TRBD1. V shed 8 bases, J shed 6 bases, and the junction held 13 bases outside the gene matches. The CDR3 has 15 residues. The germline CDR1 and CDR2 sequences are MNHNS and SASEGT. The CDR3 DNA is TGTGCCAGCCGACCGGGACAGGGGAATCTTCGCGAGCAGTACTTC. Its protein product is CASRPGQGNLREQYF.

This clonotype was observed once. This chain links TRBV20-1 with TRBJ2-7; weak D call: TRBD2 (6 bases). This CDR3 spans 14 amino acids. V was cut by 0 bases and J by 6 bases, with 15 bases left in between. Looked up from germline, CDR1 is DFQATT and CDR2 is SNEGSKA (reference sequence). The CDR3 DNA sequence: TGCAGTGCTAGAGATGGAGGGGAGGCGAGCGAGCAGTACTTC. It is translated as CSARDGGEASEQYF.

The genes are TRBV10-3 and TRBJ2-7, with D possibly matching TRBD2 (5 bases). V gave up 3 bases and J gave up 5 bases, with 14 bases separating them. Germline-derived CDR1 and CDR2 are ENHRY and SYGVKD. CDR3 length: 14 amino acids. Written as DNA, the CDR3 is TGTGCCATCAGTGACCCCCGGGATTCCCACGAGCAGTACTTC. Its translation: CAISDPRDSHEQYF.

V is TRBV6-2 or TRBV6-3 and J is TRBJ2-1; D gene unclear. The CDR3 has 15 residues. Per germline, CDR1 MNHEY and CDR2 SVGEGT. The germline V and J ends were trimmed by 0 bases and 9 bases, with 15 bases remaining between them. In nucleotides, the CDR3 is TGTGCCAGCAGTTACTCGTTGTTCGACGGTCCTGAGCAGTTCTTC. Its protein is CASSYSLFDGPEQFF.

This clonotype was seen many times. The genes are TRBV28 and TRBJ2-3, with D unclear. The CDR3 runs 11 residues. Germline assignment: CDR1 MDHEN and CDR2 SYDVKM. V was cut by 4 bases and J by 7 bases, with 6 bases left in between. Here the CDR3 DNA reads TGTGCCAGCAGTTCTCTATATACGCAGTATTTT. Its protein is CASSSLYTQYF. Using reference TRBV28 and TRBJ2-3 for the parts outside the CDR3, the full variable domain is DVKVTQSSRYLVKRTGEKVFLECVQDMDHENMFWYRQDPGLGLRLIYFSYDVKMKEKGDIPEGYSVSREKKERFSLILESASTNQTSMYLCASSSLYTQYFGPGTRLTVL.

CDR3 loop: CSAREGTGRGPQHF. The CDR3 DNA follows: TGCAGTGCTAGAGAGGGGACAGGGCGTGGGCCCCAGCATTTT. The rearrangement links TRBV20-1 to TRBJ1-5; TRBD1 matches 9 bases. V dropped 0 bases and J dropped 9; count of bases not matched to a gene: 6. CDR3 size: 14 residues. Germline-derived CDR1 and CDR2 are DFQATT and SNEGSKA (reference sequence).

This clonotype has more than one count but fewer than ten. The J gene is TRBJ2-7, the V gene TRBV9; the D gene is possibly TRBD1 (6 bases). This CDR3 has 15 amino acids. Deletions cut 4 bases from V and 4 bases from J, with 18 bases between. Germline loops: CDR1 SGDLS, CDR2 YYNGEE. The CDR3 region is CASSPFGQGLYEQYF. The CDR3, as DNA: TGTGCCAGCAGCCCCTTCGGTCAGGGGTTATACGAGCAGTACTTC.

A few counts support this clonotype. The gene calls are TRBV28 and TRBJ2-7, with D perhaps given as TRBD1 or TRBD2 (5 bases each). The CDR3 extends over 12 amino acids. Trimming shortened V by 6 bases and J by 3 bases, and 9 bases separated the two germline ends. Germline lookup yields CDR1 MDHEN and CDR2 SYDVKM. The CDR3: CASRSGGYEQYF. Written as DNA, the CDR3 is TGTGCCAGCAGGAGTGGGGGCTACGAGCAGTACTTC.

This clonotype was seen many times. V and J are TRBV19 and TRBJ1-4; TRBD1 agrees at 8 bases. Germline values: CDR1 LNHDA, CDR2 SQIVND (reference sequence). This CDR3 is 14 amino acids long. V gave up 6 bases and J gave up 6 bases; unmatched junction bases: 6. Here the CDR3 reads CASSEGQGHEKLFF. The CDR3 bases are TGTGCCAGTAGCGAAGGACAGGGCCATGAAAAACTGTTTTTT.

This clonotype was found many times. The chain uses TRBV3-1 and TRBJ2-5, with D perhaps TRBD1 or TRBD2 (5 bases each). The V end lost 2 bases, the J end lost 1 base, and 14 bases lay between the germline ends. This CDR3 has 16 amino acids. Germline CDR1 LGHDT, CDR2 YNNKEL (reference sequence). CDR3 protein: CASSQNSWGIQETQYF. In DNA form, the CDR3 reads TGTGCCAGCAGCCAAAATTCTTGGGGGATCCAAGAGACCCAGTACTTC.

The table lists this clonotype with a few counts. V and J are TRBV27 and TRBJ1-5, with 7 bases lining up with TRBD1. Germline-derived CDR1 and CDR2 are MNHEY and SMNVEV (reference sequence). The CDR3 runs 13 residues. J lost 7 bases, V lost 6 bases, and 6 bases had no gene match. CDR3 in amino acids: CASSRTGAQPQHF. In nucleotides, the CDR3 is TGTGCCAGCAGCCGAACAGGGGCCCAGCCCCAGCATTTT.